A single sample is the source of the 21 T cell receptor beta chains below, sequenced in a study of T cells in Graves' hyperthyroidism and ophthalmopathy. Regions amplified from RNA transcripts were the TCR beta CDR3 regions. First-round RT-PCR of the TCR CDR3 relied on the HTBI primer set. TCRdb itself ran the multiplex PCR reads through MiXCR, one entry per CDR3 protein. This table has a few hundred thousand distinct CDR3 sequences, around a fifth appearing once. The sequencing input was blood. These receptors originate from a man aged 45-60 years with Graves' ophthalmopathy.

This clonotype occurred many times. The chain recombines TRBV5-5 with TRBJ1-2; 8 nucleotides match TRBD1. This CDR3 has 14 residues. Germline V gives CDR1 SGHKS, CDR2 YYEKEE (reference sequence). The ends lost 4 bases at V and 0 bases at J; junction bases unmatched: 2. CDR3 sequence reads: CASSRQGTNYGYTF. CDR3 DNA: TGTGCCAGCAGCCGACAGGGGACTAACTATGGCTACACCTTC.

Only a few counts were recorded for this clonotype. The chain is built from TRBV5-4 and TRBJ2-7; 7 bases align to TRBD2. The germline gives CDR1 SGHNT, CDR2 YYREEE (reference sequence). V was clipped by 1 base and J by 5 bases; unmatched bases: 6. The CDR3 contains 14 residues. In nucleotides, the CDR3 is TGTGCCAGCAGCTTGACCGGGAGGAGGAACGAGCAGTACTTC. As protein: CASSLTGRRNEQYF.

There are many counts of this clonotype. This rearrangement joins TRBV7-9 to TRBJ2-5, with 7 bases identical to TRBD1. Germline assignment: CDR1 SEHNR and CDR2 FQNEAQ (reference sequence). Trimming cost V 5 bases and J 4 bases; bases outside gene matches: 10. The CDR3 totals 15 residues. Here the CDR3 reads CASSPLTGYGETQYF. The CDR3 DNA is TGTGCCAGCAGCCCTTTGACAGGGTATGGAGAGACCCAGTACTTC. Based on the CDR3 plus reference TRBV7-9 and TRBJ2-5, the full variable domain is DTGVSQNPRHKITKRGQNVTFRCDPISEHNRLYWYRQTLGQGPEFLTYFQNEAQLEKSRLLSDRFSAERPKGSFSTLEIQRTEQGDSAMYLCASSPLTGYGETQYFGPGTRLLVL.

This clonotype was observed a few times. V usage is TRBV6-5 and J usage is TRBJ1-4, with no clear D. Trimming removed 2 bases from V and 7 bases from J, with 8 bases in between. Per the germline V gene, CDR1 is MNHEY and CDR2 is SVGAGI. This CDR3 region has 13 residues. The CDR3 reads CASSYRRGEKLFF. The CDR3 DNA sequence: TGTGCCAGCAGTTACAGACGAGGTGAAAAACTGTTTTTT.

The rearrangement links TRBV5-1 to TRBJ1-2; TRBD1 aligns across 9 bases. Unmatched junction bases numbered 9, after V lost 4 bases and J lost 8 bases. The CDR3 is 14 residues long. Germline V gene sequence: CDR1 SGHRS, CDR2 YFSETQ. The chain's CDR3 is CASSLSGTGQGYTF. CDR3 nucleotide sequence: TGCGCCAGCAGCCTATCCGGGACAGGGCAAGGCTACACCTTC.

This clonotype was counted ten times or more. The rearrangement uses TRBV2 and TRBJ1-5, with D possibly being TRBD1 (5 bases). The V gene's germline CDR1 is SNHLY and CDR2 FYNNEI. The CDR3 is 14 amino acids. Trimming cost V 8 bases and J 4 bases, with 15 bases left between them. CDR3 amino acids: CASQPGGGNQPQHF. CDR3 DNA sequence: TGTGCCAGCCAGCCTGGGGGGGGTAATCAGCCCCAGCATTTT.

The chain has TRBV19 and TRBJ2-2; D unresolved. This CDR3 region has 13 residues. V lost 6 bases and J 2 bases, leaving 7 bases between the germline ends. The germline gives CDR1 LNHDA, CDR2 SQIVND (reference sequence). CDR3 region: CASSGSNTGELFF. The CDR3 DNA is TGTGCCAGTAGCGGCAGTAACACCGGGGAGCTGTTTTTT.

This clonotype came up a few times. The gene calls are TRBV7-9 and TRBJ1-1, with a possible D match to TRBD1 (6 bases). Trimming took 4 bases from V and 7 from J, leaving 13 bases between them. CDR3 length: 13 amino acids. Germline lookup yields CDR1 SEHNR and CDR2 FQNEAQ (reference sequence). The CDR3 region has the DNA TGTGCCAGCAGCTCGGACAGCGAATATGAAGCTTTCTTT. It translates to CASSSDSEYEAFF.

This clonotype has a count of ten or more. The chain has TRBV11-3 and TRBJ1-2, with D unresolved. Between the trimmed V and J ends, which lost 4 bases and 0 bases, there was a span of 6 bases. Looked up from germline, CDR1 is SGHNT and CDR2 is YENEEA. This CDR3 contains 13 residues. The chain's CDR3 is CASSSGPNYGYTF. The CDR3 region has the DNA TGTGCCAGCAGCTCCGGCCCTAACTATGGCTACACCTTC.

This clonotype was counted only a few times. The chain uses TRBV29-1 and TRBJ1-3, with TRBD1 as a possible D gene (6 bases). This CDR3 spans 14 amino acids. V dropped 6 bases and J dropped 1 base, with 13 bases sitting between them. Germline V gene data show CDR1 as SQVTM and CDR2 as ANQGSEA. The chain's CDR3 is CSVLGGQSGNTIYF. As DNA, the CDR3 is TGCAGCGTCCTGGGGGGGCAATCTGGAAACACCATATATTTT. The whole variable domain, filled in from reference TRBV29-1 and TRBJ1-3, reads SAVISQKPSRDICQRGTSLTIQCQVDSQVTMMFWYRQQPGQSLTLIATANQGSEATYESGFVIDKFPISRPNLTFSTLTVSNMSPEDSSIYLCSVLGGQSGNTIYFGEGSWLTVV.

This clonotype was observed a handful of times. The V and J genes are TRBV5-1 and TRBJ1-5; D is uncertain. Germline V lookup: CDR1 SGHRS, CDR2 YFSETQ. CDR3 length equals 15 residues. The germline V and J ends were trimmed by 0 bases and 1 base, with 8 bases remaining between them. This CDR3 reads CASSLAGTSNQPQHF. The CDR3 nucleotides are TGCGCCAGCAGCTTGGCAGGAACCAGCAATCAGCCCCAGCATTTT. The full variable domain, its missing parts supplied by reference TRBV5-1 and TRBJ1-5, is KAGVTQTPRYLIKTRGQQVTLSCSPISGHRSVSWYQQTPGQGLQFLFEYFSETQRNKGNFPGRFSGRQFSNSRSEMNVSTLELGDSALYLCASSLAGTSNQPQHFGDGTRLSIL.

The chain combines TRBV5-1 with TRBJ2-1; 11 bases match TRBD1. The ends lost 4 bases at V and 6 bases at J; junction bases unmatched: 9. Germline V gene data show CDR1 as SGHRS and CDR2 as YFSETQ. The CDR3 is 16 amino acids. The CDR3 protein is CASSPPRTGGFNEQFF. The CDR3 bases are TGCGCCAGCAGCCCACCCCGGACAGGGGGCTTCAATGAGCAGTTCTTC. Full variable domain (missing parts from reference TRBV5-1 and TRBJ2-1): KAGVTQTPRYLIKTRGQQVTLSCSPISGHRSVSWYQQTPGQGLQFLFEYFSETQRNKGNFPGRFSGRQFSNSRSEMNVSTLELGDSALYLCASSPPRTGGFNEQFFGPGTRLTVL.

Many counts were recorded for this clonotype. The genes are TRBV20-1 and TRBJ1-5, with 7 bases matching TRBD1. The CDR3 spans 14 residues. Looked up from germline, CDR1 is DFQATT and CDR2 is SNEGSKA (reference sequence). J lost 7 bases, V lost 7 bases, and 13 bases had no gene match. The CDR3 loop is CSVLDRVVNQPQHF. Written as DNA, the CDR3 is TGCAGTGTATTAGACAGGGTGGTAAACCAGCCCCAGCATTTT.

This clonotype was counted at least ten times. The genes are TRBV6-1 and TRBJ2-7, with 11 bases fitting TRBD2. Germline values: CDR1 MNHNS, CDR2 SASEGT. The CDR3 is 15 amino acids. Germline trimming cut 5 bases from V and 5 bases from J; bases unmatched to any gene: 8. CDR3 nucleotide sequence: TGTGCCAGCAGTCCCAGACTAGCGGGAAATAACGAGCAGTACTTC. It translates to CASSPRLAGNNEQYF.

This clonotype was seen many times. The gene calls are TRBV30 and TRBJ1-5; D is unresolved. Germline V CDR1 and CDR2: GTSNPN, SVGIG (reference sequence). The V and J ends lost 2 bases and 9 bases respectively, with 11 bases between them. This CDR3 contains 12 residues. The CDR3 here is CAWSRVSGPQHF. CDR3 in DNA: TGTGCCTGGAGTAGAGTTTCAGGGCCCCAGCATTTT.

The chain couples TRBV29-1 to TRBJ2-3; 8 nucleotides agree with TRBD2. The CDR3 runs to 18 residues. Unmatched junction bases numbered 11, after V lost 0 bases and J lost 0 bases. Germline CDR1 is SQVTM and CDR2 is ANQGSEA. The CDR3 nucleotides read TGCAGCGTTGAAGATCGGGAGGGAGACCCTTCTAGCACAGATACGCAGTATTTT. Protein: CSVEDREGDPSSTDTQYF.

There are many counts of this clonotype. This chain connects TRBV7-8 to TRBJ2-7, with unresolved D. Germline loops: CDR1 SGHVS, CDR2 FQNEAQ. V was clipped by 2 bases and J by 0 bases, with 8 bases between them. The CDR3 is 14 residues long. CDR3 sequence: CASSLQESSYEQYF. CDR3 in DNA: TGTGCCAGCAGCTTACAGGAGAGCTCCTACGAGCAGTACTTC.

This clonotype was recorded at least ten times. The chain couples TRBV24-1 to TRBJ2-7, with 7 bases fitting TRBD1. V gave up 4 bases and J gave up 2 bases; unmatched junction bases: 13. Germline V gives CDR1 KGHDR, CDR2 SFDVKD. The CDR3 has 17 residues. The CDR3 is CATSDLSRGQRTYEQYF. CDR3 coding DNA: TGTGCCACCAGTGACCTCTCCAGGGGACAGCGAACCTACGAGCAGTACTTC.

The sample holds a few counts of this clonotype. The gene calls are TRBV20-1 and TRBJ1-6; 7 bases are a match to TRBD1. This CDR3 has 14 residues. Germline CDR1 is DFQATT and CDR2 is SNEGSKA (reference sequence). V shed 3 bases and J 4 bases; nucleotides not matched to a gene: 3. CDR3 coding DNA: TGCAGTGCTAGTAGACAGGGTTATAATTCACCCCTCCACTTT. It codes for CSASRQGYNSPLHF.

This clonotype was observed many times. The J gene is TRBJ1-2, the V gene TRBV2; D is uncertain. Trimming cost V 1 base and J 4 bases, with 7 bases left between them. The CDR3 runs to 13 residues. CDR1 is SNHLY, CDR2 FYNNEI, per germline. The CDR3 DNA reads as TGTGCCAGCAGTGAAGGGGAGACCTATGGCTACACCTTC. It is translated as CASSEGETYGYTF.

As regards this clonotype: With a much larger clone just one base away, this may be a read error. The chain couples TRBV24-1 to TRBJ1-1, with D perhaps matching TRBD1 (6 bases). The CDR3 is made up of 13 amino acids. The V end lost 10 bases, the J end lost 5 bases, and 16 bases lay between the germline ends. CDR1 and CDR2 (germline): KGHDR, SFDVKD. CDR3 region: CATMNRAGTEAFF. CDR3 coding DNA: TGTGCCACTATGAACAGGGCAGGGACTGAAGCTTTCTTT.